This is a list of T cell receptor beta chains from one sample in a study of cytomegalovirus exposure and HLA in healthy donors. Data came from immunoSEQ multiplex PCR; TCRdb stores just in-frame clones and leaves some out. The sample includes around 250,000 clones, approximately 81% of them seen just once. Input material: PBMCs. These receptors all stem from a woman in her sixties in good health and CMV-seropositive. The CDR3 runs from the conserved cysteine through the conserved F or W. D genes are given only for firm matches. Expanded clones get a size class; other rows say once, few or many, or leave the size out.

v_gene: TRBV9
len: 13
abundance: -
d_gene: TRBD1
j_gene: TRBJ1-5
CDR3nt: TGTGCCAGCAGCGAGGGACAGAATCAGCCCCAGCATTTT
CDR3aa: CASSEGQNQPQHF

v_gene: TRBV6-5
len: 12
abundance: -
d_gene: -
j_gene: TRBJ1-5
CDR3nt: TGTGCCAGCAAAGAGGGCAATCAGCCCCAGCATTTT
CDR3aa: CASKEGNQPQHF

v_gene: TRBV9
len: 15
abundance: -
d_gene: -
j_gene: TRBJ2-7
CDR3nt: TGTGCCAGCAGCGCCGGGGGAGGGGGGGTCTACGAGCAGTACTTC
CDR3aa: CASSAGGGGVYEQYF

v_gene: TRBV7-3
len: 14
abundance: once
d_gene: -
j_gene: TRBJ2-3
CDR3nt: TGTGCCAGCAGTCACAAACTAAAGACAGATACGCAGTATTTT
CDR3aa: CASSHKLKTDTQYF

v_gene: TRBV10-3
len: 13
abundance: -
d_gene: TRBD1
j_gene: TRBJ2-3
CDR3nt: TGTGCCATCAGGATACAGGGGACAGATACGCAGTATTTT
CDR3aa: CAIRIQGTDTQYF

v_gene: TRBV6-1
len: 13
abundance: -
d_gene: -
j_gene: TRBJ2-2
CDR3nt: TGTGCCAGCAGTGAGTGGAGTAGCGGGGAGCTGTTTTTT
CDR3aa: CASSEWSSGELFF

v_gene: TRBV11-2
len: 14
abundance: -
d_gene: TRBD1
j_gene: TRBJ2-7
CDR3nt: TGTGCCAGCAGTTTACAGGACAGGGTGTACGAGCAGTACTTC
CDR3aa: CASSLQDRVYEQYF

v_gene: TRBV27
len: 15
abundance: -
d_gene: -
j_gene: TRBJ1-1
CDR3nt: TGTGCCAGCAGTTTTCGTCCGGAGGCAGGAACTGAAGCTTTCTTT
CDR3aa: CASSFRPEAGTEAFF

v_gene: TRBV18
len: 14
abundance: -
d_gene: TRBD1
j_gene: TRBJ1-2
CDR3nt: TGTGCCAGCTCACCGGGACAGGGGGCCGGTGGCTACACCTTC
CDR3aa: CASSPGQGAGGYTF

v_gene: TRBV9
len: 15
abundance: once
d_gene: TRBD1
j_gene: TRBJ1-4
CDR3nt: TGTGCCAGCAGCCTCCAGGACAGGGGGATGGAAAAACTGTTTTTT
CDR3aa: CASSLQDRGMEKLFF

v_gene: TRBV5-1
len: 13
abundance: -
d_gene: TRBD1
j_gene: TRBJ1-2
CDR3nt: TGCGCCAGCAGCGGGACAGGGGACTATGGCTACACCTTC
CDR3aa: CASSGTGDYGYTF

v_gene: TRBV10-3
len: 13
abundance: -
d_gene: -
j_gene: TRBJ1-1
CDR3nt: TGTGCCATCACGACAGAACCGAACACTGAAGCTTTCTTT
CDR3aa: CAITTEPNTEAFF

v_gene: TRBV5-1
len: 14
abundance: once
d_gene: TRBD1
j_gene: TRBJ1-2
CDR3nt: TGCGCCAGCAGCTTGTCAGGGGGAATCTATGGCTACACCTTC
CDR3aa: CASSLSGGIYGYTF

v_gene: TRBV6-5
len: 12
abundance: few
d_gene: -
j_gene: TRBJ1-2
CDR3nt: TGTGCCAGCAGTCCACAGGGTTATGGCTACACCTTC
CDR3aa: CASSPQGYGYTF

v_gene: TRBV2
len: 12
abundance: -
d_gene: -
j_gene: TRBJ1-1
CDR3nt: TGTGCCAGCAGTGATCAGAACACTGAAGCTTTCTTT
CDR3aa: CASSDQNTEAFF

v_gene: TRBV28
len: 14
abundance: -
d_gene: -
j_gene: TRBJ1-3
CDR3nt: TGTGCCAGCAGTTTATACGGGAAGGGAAACACCATATATTTT
CDR3aa: CASSLYGKGNTIYF

v_gene: TRBV19
len: 13
abundance: -
d_gene: -
j_gene: TRBJ1-2
CDR3nt: TGTGGTACGCTCGATCTGAGTCGGGTCAGCTACACCTTC
CDR3aa: CGTLDLSRVSYTF

v_gene: TRBV28
len: 13
abundance: few
d_gene: -
j_gene: TRBJ1-2
CDR3nt: TGTGCCAGCAGTTTAAAGGCGGGCCCCGGCTACACCTTC
CDR3aa: CASSLKAGPGYTF

v_gene: TRBV6-1
len: 16
abundance: few
d_gene: TRBD1
j_gene: TRBJ2-7
CDR3nt: TGTGCCAGCAGTGATCTTGGGACAGGATCTTTGTACGAGCAGTACTTC
CDR3aa: CASSDLGTGSLYEQYF

v_gene: TRBV11-2
len: 14
abundance: -
d_gene: -
j_gene: TRBJ2-7
CDR3nt: TGTGCCAGCAGCTTACAGGGCCGGGCTTACGAGCAGTACTTC
CDR3aa: CASSLQGRAYEQYF

v_gene: TRBV5-6
len: 15
abundance: once
d_gene: -
j_gene: TRBJ2-2
CDR3nt: TGTGCCAGCAGCTGGGGACTGACGAACACCGGGGAGCTGTTTTTT
CDR3aa: CASSWGLTNTGELFF

v_gene: TRBV2
len: 16
abundance: -
d_gene: TRBD1
j_gene: TRBJ2-7
CDR3nt: TGTGCCAGCAGAGGATTGTTGACAGGGGCCCTCTACGAGCAGTACTTC
CDR3aa: CASRGLLTGALYEQYF

v_gene: TRBV10-3
len: 17
abundance: -
d_gene: TRBD2
j_gene: TRBJ2-7
CDR3nt: TGTGCCATCAGTGAGTCGACTAGCGGGGTTAGCTCCTACGAGCAGTACTTC
CDR3aa: CAISESTSGVSSYEQYF

v_gene: TRBV6-5
len: 15
abundance: -
d_gene: -
j_gene: TRBJ2-2
CDR3nt: TGTGCCAGCAGTTCTAGCGATAGAAACACCGGGGAGCTGTTTTTT
CDR3aa: CASSSSDRNTGELFF

v_gene: TRBV30
len: 17
abundance: once
d_gene: -
j_gene: TRBJ2-6
CDR3nt: TGTGCCTGGAGCGTCCCGGACGGGAGCTCTGGGGCCAACGTCCTGACTTTC
CDR3aa: CAWSVPDGSSGANVLTF

v_gene: TRBV18
len: 13
abundance: -
d_gene: TRBD1
j_gene: TRBJ1-2
CDR3nt: TGTGCCAGCTCATTTAGACAGGGCGATGGCTACACCTTC
CDR3aa: CASSFRQGDGYTF

v_gene: TRBV4-1
len: 14
abundance: -
d_gene: -
j_gene: TRBJ2-1
CDR3nt: TGCGCCAGCAGCACACACCACAGTGACAATGAGCAGTTCTTC
CDR3aa: CASSTHHSDNEQFF

v_gene: TRBV30
len: 15
abundance: -
d_gene: TRBD2
j_gene: TRBJ2-3
CDR3nt: TGTGCCTGGAGCGTTACTAGCGGGAGTAGAGATACGCAGTATTTT
CDR3aa: CAWSVTSGSRDTQYF

v_gene: TRBV30
len: 16
abundance: -
d_gene: -
j_gene: TRBJ1-1
CDR3nt: TGTGCCTGGAGTTTACTACAGGGAAGAATGAACACTGAAGCTTTCTTT
CDR3aa: CAWSLLQGRMNTEAFF